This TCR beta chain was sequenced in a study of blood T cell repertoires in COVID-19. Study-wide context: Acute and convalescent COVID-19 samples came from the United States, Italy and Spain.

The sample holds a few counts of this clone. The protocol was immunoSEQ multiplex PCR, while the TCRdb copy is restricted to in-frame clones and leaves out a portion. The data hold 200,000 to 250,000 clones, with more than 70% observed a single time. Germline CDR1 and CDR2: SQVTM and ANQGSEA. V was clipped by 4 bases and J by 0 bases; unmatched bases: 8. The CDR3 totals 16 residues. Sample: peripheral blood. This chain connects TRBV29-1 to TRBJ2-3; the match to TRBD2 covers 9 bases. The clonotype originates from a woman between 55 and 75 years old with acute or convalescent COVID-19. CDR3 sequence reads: CSVVASGDSSTDTQYF. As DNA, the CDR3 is TGCAGCGTTGTGGCTAGCGGGGACTCTAGCACAGATACGCAGTATTTT.